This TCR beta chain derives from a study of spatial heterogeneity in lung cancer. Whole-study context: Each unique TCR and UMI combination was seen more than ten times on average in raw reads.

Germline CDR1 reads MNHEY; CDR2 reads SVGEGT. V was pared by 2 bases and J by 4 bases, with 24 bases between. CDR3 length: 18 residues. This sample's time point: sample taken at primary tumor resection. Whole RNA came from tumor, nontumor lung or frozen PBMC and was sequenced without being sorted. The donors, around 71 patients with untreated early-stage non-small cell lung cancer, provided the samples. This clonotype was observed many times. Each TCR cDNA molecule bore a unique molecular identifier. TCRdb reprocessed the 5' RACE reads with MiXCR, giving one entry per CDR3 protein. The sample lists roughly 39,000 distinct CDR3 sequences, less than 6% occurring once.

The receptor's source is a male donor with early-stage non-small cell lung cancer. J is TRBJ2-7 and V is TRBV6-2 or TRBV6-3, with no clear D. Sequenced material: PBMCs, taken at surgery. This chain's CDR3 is CASSYVKPFDAQKYEQYF. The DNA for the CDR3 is TGTGCCAGCAGTTACGTGAAACCCTTTGACGCCCAGAAATACGAGCAGTACTTC.